The 15 T cell receptor beta chains below come from one sample, sequenced in a study of T cells in Graves' hyperthyroidism and ophthalmopathy (dated by TCRdb to between 2017 and 2020). Libraries were constructed by multiplex PCR. The sequencing machine was an Illumina HiSeq 2000. The TCR beta CDR3 regions were amplified from the RNA transcripts. A first-round RT-PCR of the TCR CDR3 used the HTBI primer set with the Qiagen OneStep RT-PCR kit. Using fastp trimming at Q25 and MiXCR clonotype assembly, TCRdb reanalyzed the public sequencing data and kept in-frame beta chains. Every entry covers one CDR3 protein and lists the most common genes and DNA from its rows. The sample table contains roughly 700,000 distinct CDR3 sequences; only one count was recorded for approximately 15% of them. The ten largest account for less than 20% of the sample. The sequencing sample was made of blood. The receptors derive from a man between 50 and 59 years old with Graves' hyperthyroidism.

This clonotype has ten or more counts. One end of the junction does not line up with germline, which may come from a read error. The chain uses TRBV7-9 and TRBJ2-3; a weak D match, TRBD2 (5 bases). CDR1 is SEHNR, CDR2 FQNEAQ, per germline (reference sequence). The CDR3 totals 13 residues. In DNA form, the CDR3 reads TGTGCCAGCAGCCTAGCTAGCACAGATACGCAGTATTTT. Translating it yields CASSLASTDTQYF.

This clonotype was observed a few times. The chain couples TRBV28 to TRBJ2-7; 10 bases are a match to TRBD1. Losses at the gene ends were 4 bases for V and 2 bases for J; bases not matched to a gene: 8. The CDR3 is 16 amino acids. Germline V gives CDR1 MDHEN, CDR2 SYDVKM. The CDR3 nucleotides read TGTGCCAGCAGTTCGCGGACAGGGGGTAATACCTACGAGCAGTACTTC. Amino acids: CASSSRTGGNTYEQYF.

The sample holds many counts of this clonotype. The V call is TRBV7-2, the J call TRBJ2-7; D is perhaps TRBD1 (5 bases). Germline lookup yields CDR1 SGHTA and CDR2 FQGNSA. The CDR3 contains 15 residues. The V gene lost 1 base and the J gene lost 3 bases, with 13 bases spanning the gap. CDR3 sequence reads: CASSLEAGQGYEQYF. The CDR3 DNA sequence: TGTGCCAGCAGCTTAGAGGCAGGTCAGGGCTACGAGCAGTACTTC.

This clonotype was seen many times. The chain recombines TRBV2 with TRBJ1-1, with 9 nucleotides matching TRBD1. The V and J ends lost 6 bases and 7 bases, in that order; junction bases with no gene match: 9. The CDR3 has 14 residues. The germline V gene has CDR1 SNHLY and CDR2 FYNNEI. DNA of the CDR3: TGTGCCAGCAGCCCACTACAGGGGGCTGGTGAAGCTTTCTTT. Amino acids: CASSPLQGAGEAFF.

The chain combines TRBV15 with TRBJ2-7, with TRBD1 matching over 11 bases. The CDR3 consists of 16 residues. The junction had 8 bases not matched to a gene; V was cut back by 3 bases and J by 4 bases. Germline V gene sequence: CDR1 LNHNV, CDR2 YYDKDF (reference sequence). CDR3: CATSSERGTGGYEQYF. The CDR3 nucleotides read TGTGCCACCAGCAGTGAACGCGGGACAGGGGGATACGAGCAGTACTTC.

There are many counts of this clonotype. The J gene is TRBJ1-4, the V gene TRBV30; D is ambiguous. The V gene lost 3 bases and the J gene lost 4 bases, with 9 bases spanning the gap. Germline V gives CDR1 GTSNPN, CDR2 SVGIG (reference sequence). The CDR3 has 13 residues. The CDR3 reads CAWRQGLNEKLFF. CDR3 in DNA: TGTGCCTGGAGACAAGGACTTAATGAAAAACTGTTTTTT.

This clonotype has ten or more counts. The V and J genes are TRBV11-2 and TRBJ2-6; D possibly matches TRBD1 or TRBD2 (5 bases each). From germline, CDR1 is SGHAT and CDR2 FQNNGV. Trimming stripped 5 bases from V and 0 bases from J, with 5 bases between. CDR3 length equals 14 residues. CDR3 amino acids: CASSGTSGANVLTF. In DNA form, the CDR3 reads TGTGCCAGCAGCGGGACCTCTGGGGCCAACGTCCTGACTTTC.

This clonotype was counted many times. The rearrangement uses TRBV28 and TRBJ1-4; D gene unclear. The V and J ends lost 5 bases and 3 bases respectively, with 22 bases between them. The CDR3 has 18 residues. The germline gives CDR1 MDHEN, CDR2 SYDVKM. The CDR3 bases are TGTGCCAGCAGTGTAAAATTTTACTGGGAGACACCTAATGAAAAACTGTTTTTT. Amino acids: CASSVKFYWETPNEKLFF.

The chain links TRBV5-1 to TRBJ2-2, with 12 bases that match TRBD1. Germline trimming cut 1 base from V and 6 bases from J; bases unmatched to any gene: 4. In germline, CDR1 is SGHRS, CDR2 YFSETQ. CDR3 size: 16 residues. CDR3 bases: TGCGCCAGCAGCTTGATGGGACAGGGGGCCGCCGGGGAGCTGTTTTTT. The encoded protein is CASSLMGQGAAGELFF.

As to this clonotype: Given a much more abundant clone one base away, this may be a read error. The CDR3 reads CASSESRGSGNTKYF. CDR3 sequence (DNA): TGCGCCAGCAGTGAGTCCAGGGGCTCTGGAAACACCAAATATTTT. The chain uses TRBV10-2 and TRBJ1-3, with D possibly matching TRBD1 (6 bases). CDR3 length: 15 amino acids. CDR1 and CDR2 from the germline V gene are WSHSY and SAAADI.

This clonotype was seen more than once but under ten times. Written as DNA, the CDR3 is TGCAGCGCAGGACTTCCTAACACCGGGGAGCTGTTTTTT. It yields the protein CSAGLPNTGELFF. The rearrangement links TRBV29-1 to TRBJ2-2; maybe TRBD2 (5 bases). The CDR3 sequence is 13 residues long. V shed 7 bases and J shed 2 bases, with 11 bases lying between them. Germline assignment: CDR1 SQVTM and CDR2 ANQGSEA.

This clonotype was counted a few times. The chain links TRBV29-1 to TRBJ2-1, with D unclear. CDR3 length: 14 residues. The ends were cut back, 0 bases at V and 8 bases at J, with 14 bases in the middle. CDR1 SQVTM and CDR2 ANQGSEA come from the germline V gene. CDR3 residues: CSVEEDGRRDEQFF. The CDR3 bases are TGCAGCGTTGAAGAAGACGGACGAAGGGATGAGCAGTTCTTC.

The J gene is TRBJ1-3, the V gene TRBV15; D gene uncertain. Deletions cut 2 bases from V and 0 bases from J, with 17 bases between. From germline, CDR1 is LNHNV and CDR2 YYDKDF (reference sequence). CDR3 size: 18 residues. The CDR3 sequence is CATSRTRSFFDSGNTIYF. In DNA form, the CDR3 reads TGTGCCACCAGCAGAACAAGATCATTTTTCGACTCTGGAAACACCATATATTTT.

This clonotype came up many times. The chain has TRBV27 and TRBJ1-2; D call uncertain. This CDR3 contains 13 residues. Germline CDR1 is MNHEY and CDR2 is SMNVEV (reference sequence). V was cut by 3 bases and J by 4 bases, with 9 bases left in between. CDR3 DNA: TGTGCCAGCAGTTTCCGGGCTCTCTATGGCTACACCTTC. It is translated as CASSFRALYGYTF.

This clonotype has a count of ten or more. This CDR3 is CAISRALTSGRSDEQFF. In DNA form, the CDR3 reads TGTGCCATCAGCCGGGCCTTGACTAGCGGGAGATCTGATGAGCAGTTCTTC. The chain recombines TRBV10-3 with TRBJ2-1; 12 positions match TRBD2. V shed 6 bases, J shed 8 bases, and the junction held 14 bases outside the gene matches. The CDR3 has 17 residues. The germline V gene encodes CDR1 ENHRY and CDR2 SYGVKD.